The rows below give T cell receptor beta chains drawn from one sample of a study of CD8 T cells in Susac syndrome. TCRdb processed the immunoSEQ multiplex PCR reads anew with MiXCR; each CDR3 protein has one entry. Among approximately 260,000 distinct CDR3 sequences listed, 95% to 97% were seen once. The sample was CD4+ T cells from PBMCs. The source is a human donor with Susac syndrome. Both conserved end residues are part of each CDR3. A D gene is named only where the DNA matches it firmly. Size is omitted from some rows. Given values are once, few, many or a class for expanded clones.

d_call: NA; v_call: TRBV9; j_call: TRBJ2-5; clone_size: NA; cdr3_nt: TGTGCCAGCAGCGTAGGGGCGGGACCTCCCCAAGAGACCCAGTACTTC; cdr3_aa: CASSVGAGPPQETQYF
d_call: NA; v_call: TRBV4-1; j_call: TRBJ2-7; clone_size: NA; cdr3_nt: TGCGCCAGCAGCCAAGCGGTGTACTCCTACGAGCAGTACTTC; cdr3_aa: CASSQAVYSYEQYF
d_call: NA; v_call: TRBV18; j_call: TRBJ2-3; clone_size: once; cdr3_nt: TGTGCCAGCTCAGAACAGGGAGTAGCAGATACGCAGTATTTT; cdr3_aa: CASSEQGVADTQYF
d_call: NA; v_call: TRBV20-1; j_call: TRBJ2-7; clone_size: NA; cdr3_nt: TGCAGTGCTCTCCAGGGGAACGAGCAGTACTTC; cdr3_aa: CSALQGNEQYF
d_call: NA; v_call: TRBV30; j_call: TRBJ1-1; clone_size: NA; cdr3_nt: TGTGCCTGGGGAGCAGAAAAACCGGGACGCCCTCGAGCTGAAGCTTTCTTT; cdr3_aa: CAWGAEKPGRPRAEAFF
d_call: NA; v_call: TRBV30; j_call: TRBJ2-1; clone_size: few; cdr3_nt: TGTGCCTGGGAACGGATTGGCAATGAGCAGTTCTTC; cdr3_aa: CAWERIGNEQFF
d_call: NA; v_call: TRBV15; j_call: TRBJ2-7; clone_size: NA; cdr3_nt: TGTGCCACCGGCCCCGAGGGTCCCCCCGTCGAGCAGTACTTC; cdr3_aa: CATGPEGPPVEQYF
d_call: NA; v_call: TRBV7-6; j_call: TRBJ1-1; clone_size: NA; cdr3_nt: TGTGCCAGCAGCTTAGCAGCAGGGTCCCGAGGCACTGAAGCTTTCTTT; cdr3_aa: CASSLAAGSRGTEAFF
d_call: NA; v_call: TRBV29-1; j_call: TRBJ2-5; clone_size: few; cdr3_nt: TGCAGCGTTGCCGAAGAGACCCAGTACTTC; cdr3_aa: CSVAEETQYF
d_call: TRBD1; v_call: TRBV20-1; j_call: TRBJ1-5; clone_size: once; cdr3_nt: TGCAGTGCAAACGGACAGGGTGCTCAGCCCCAGCATTTT; cdr3_aa: CSANGQGAQPQHF
d_call: TRBD2; v_call: TRBV29-1; j_call: TRBJ2-3; clone_size: once; cdr3_nt: TGCAGCGTTGGGGAAGCGGGAGGGCCGGTAGATACGCAGTATTTT; cdr3_aa: CSVGEAGGPVDTQYF
d_call: NA; v_call: TRBV30; j_call: TRBJ2-7; clone_size: NA; cdr3_nt: TGTGCCTGGAGTGTAGACGCCGACTACGAGCAGTACTTC; cdr3_aa: CAWSVDADYEQYF
d_call: NA; v_call: TRBV11-3; j_call: TRBJ1-2; clone_size: NA; cdr3_nt: TGTGCCAGCAGCTTATCCCGAACCCTCTATGGCTACACCTTC; cdr3_aa: CASSLSRTLYGYTF
d_call: NA; v_call: TRBV30; j_call: TRBJ1-4; clone_size: NA; cdr3_nt: TGTGCCTGGAGGCCAGGGAGGGAAAAACTGTTTTTT; cdr3_aa: CAWRPGREKLFF
d_call: NA; v_call: TRBV7-9; j_call: TRBJ2-7; clone_size: NA; cdr3_nt: TGTGCCAGCAGCTTAAGTCACAACAACGAGCAGTACTTC; cdr3_aa: CASSLSHNNEQYF
d_call: NA; v_call: TRBV20-1; j_call: TRBJ1-5; clone_size: NA; cdr3_nt: TGCAGTGCTAGAGACCGGACATACGAACAGCCCCAGCATTTT; cdr3_aa: CSARDRTYEQPQHF
d_call: TRBD2; v_call: TRBV18; j_call: TRBJ2-3; clone_size: NA; cdr3_nt: TGTGCCAGCTCACCCAACCGGGGACTAGCGGGCACAGATACGCAGTATTTT; cdr3_aa: CASSPNRGLAGTDTQYF
d_call: NA; v_call: TRBV11-2; j_call: TRBJ1-2; clone_size: NA; cdr3_nt: TGTGCCAGCAGCTTATGGCAGGGAAGTGGCTACACCTTC; cdr3_aa: CASSLWQGSGYTF
d_call: TRBD2; v_call: TRBV20-1; j_call: TRBJ2-3; clone_size: NA; cdr3_nt: TGCAGTGCCCCGGGACTAGCAACAGATACGCAGTATTTT; cdr3_aa: CSAPGLATDTQYF
d_call: TRBD1; v_call: TRBV29-1; j_call: TRBJ2-7; clone_size: NA; cdr3_nt: TGCAGCGGGATAGGACAGGGAAGGAACGAGCAGTACTTC; cdr3_aa: CSGIGQGRNEQYF
d_call: TRBD1; v_call: TRBV28; j_call: TRBJ1-2; clone_size: NA; cdr3_nt: TGTGCCAGCGGGACTCCGGGGAGGGGGCGCGGTGGCTACACCTTC; cdr3_aa: CASGTPGRGRGGYTF
d_call: NA; v_call: TRBV5-1; j_call: TRBJ2-7; clone_size: NA; cdr3_nt: TGCGCCAGCAGCCCCCGACTAGACTCCTACGAGCAGTACTTC; cdr3_aa: CASSPRLDSYEQYF
d_call: TRBD2; v_call: TRBV12-3/TRBV12-4; j_call: TRBJ2-3; clone_size: NA; cdr3_nt: TGTGCCAGCAGTTTAGGGGAGGGGACCAAACTGGTCCGTACGCAGTATTTT; cdr3_aa: CASSLGEGTKLVRTQYF
d_call: NA; v_call: TRBV28; j_call: TRBJ1-4; clone_size: once; cdr3_nt: TGTGCCAGCAGTTCCGCCCTTAACGGTGAAAAACTGTTTTTT; cdr3_aa: CASSSALNGEKLFF
d_call: TRBD2; v_call: TRBV7-8; j_call: TRBJ2-7; clone_size: NA; cdr3_nt: TGTGCCAGCAGCGGACTAGGGGTAGCCAACTACGAGCAGTACTTC; cdr3_aa: CASSGLGVANYEQYF
d_call: NA; v_call: TRBV7-9; j_call: TRBJ2-7; clone_size: NA; cdr3_nt: TGTGCCAGCAGCGTGGACAGATATTCCTACGAGCAGTACTTC; cdr3_aa: CASSVDRYSYEQYF
d_call: NA; v_call: TRBV15; j_call: TRBJ1-5; clone_size: NA; cdr3_nt: TGTGCCACCAGCACTGGAGGAGGGGTGGGTCAGCCCCAGCATTTT; cdr3_aa: CATSTGGGVGQPQHF
d_call: NA; v_call: TRBV4-2; j_call: TRBJ2-5; clone_size: NA; cdr3_nt: TGTGCCAGCAGCCAACCTTTACGAACGGAGACCCAGTACTTC; cdr3_aa: CASSQPLRTETQYF
d_call: NA; v_call: TRBV5-1; j_call: TRBJ2-7; clone_size: NA; cdr3_nt: TGCGCCAGCAGCTTGGGACAAATCTCCTACGAGCAGTACTTC; cdr3_aa: CASSLGQISYEQYF
d_call: TRBD2; v_call: TRBV20-1; j_call: TRBJ2-1; clone_size: NA; cdr3_nt: TGCAGTGCTCTCAACCCGGGAGGGGACAATGAGCAGTTCTTC; cdr3_aa: CSALNPGGDNEQFF
d_call: NA; v_call: TRBV14; j_call: TRBJ1-5; clone_size: NA; cdr3_nt: TGTGCCAGCAGCCAAGGGCACTATCAGCCCCAGCATTTT; cdr3_aa: CASSQGHYQPQHF
d_call: NA; v_call: TRBV5-1; j_call: TRBJ1-5; clone_size: NA; cdr3_nt: TGCGCCAGCAGTTGGGGATGGGATCAGCCCCAGCATTTT; cdr3_aa: CASSWGWDQPQHF
d_call: NA; v_call: TRBV6-1; j_call: TRBJ2-4; clone_size: NA; cdr3_nt: TGTGCCAGCAGTGAAGACCCACAAGCCAAAAACATTCAGTACTTC; cdr3_aa: CASSEDPQAKNIQYF
d_call: TRBD1; v_call: TRBV12-5; j_call: TRBJ1-5; clone_size: NA; cdr3_nt: TGTGCTAGTGGTTTGACACCGGGACAGTGGAATCAGCCCCAGCATTTT; cdr3_aa: CASGLTPGQWNQPQHF
d_call: NA; v_call: TRBV20-1; j_call: TRBJ1-1; clone_size: NA; cdr3_nt: TGCAGTGCTCTCGAGGGAGGGGGCACTGAAGCTTTCTTT; cdr3_aa: CSALEGGGTEAFF
d_call: NA; v_call: TRBV20-1; j_call: TRBJ1-5; clone_size: NA; cdr3_nt: TGCAGTGCTAGAGTTACGGGGGGTCAGCCCCAGCATTTT; cdr3_aa: CSARVTGGQPQHF
d_call: NA; v_call: TRBV21-1; j_call: TRBJ2-1; clone_size: NA; cdr3_nt: TGTGCCAGCAGCAAACGTGACTTGAATGAGCAGTTCTTC; cdr3_aa: CASSKRDLNEQFF
d_call: NA; v_call: TRBV20-1; j_call: TRBJ1-1; clone_size: NA; cdr3_nt: TGCAGTGCTAGAATAGCGAACACTGAAGCTTTCTTT; cdr3_aa: CSARIANTEAFF
d_call: TRBD1; v_call: TRBV15; j_call: TRBJ1-5; clone_size: NA; cdr3_nt: TGTGCCACCAGCGGGTTTTCAGGGGGGAGTTGGAGCAATCAGCCCCAGCATTTT; cdr3_aa: CATSGFSGGSWSNQPQHF
d_call: NA; v_call: TRBV29-1; j_call: TRBJ1-2; clone_size: NA; cdr3_nt: TGCAGCGCAGCTCAGGGACCTAACTATGGCTACACCTTC; cdr3_aa: CSAAQGPNYGYTF
d_call: NA; v_call: TRBV20-1; j_call: TRBJ2-1; clone_size: NA; cdr3_nt: TGCAGTGCTAGAGTCGGGAAGGGTGTGGTCAATGAGCAGTTCTTC; cdr3_aa: CSARVGKGVVNEQFF
d_call: TRBD2; v_call: TRBV20-1; j_call: TRBJ2-1; clone_size: once; cdr3_nt: TGCAGTGCAAGACTAGCGGGGCTGTCCCTCGCTGAGCAGTTCTTC; cdr3_aa: CSARLAGLSLAEQFF
d_call: NA; v_call: TRBV3-1; j_call: TRBJ1-2; clone_size: NA; cdr3_nt: TGTGCCAGCAGCCAACGTCGGGATGGCTATGGCTACACCTTC; cdr3_aa: CASSQRRDGYGYTF